Listed here are 10 T cell receptor beta chains from one sample, sequenced in a study of T cells after yellow fever vaccination. TCRdb fed the 5' RACE reads into MiXCR, producing one record per CDR3 protein. Of roughly 300,000 distinct CDR3 sequences listed, approximately 8% are singletons. The specimen comprised PBMCs, sampled more than 40 days after the first yellow fever vaccination. Receptors originate from a man aged 18 to 30 who received the YFV17D yellow fever vaccine.

This clonotype was observed a few times. V gene TRBV11-2 combines with J gene TRBJ2-1; D gene unclear. Germline V gives CDR1 SGHAT, CDR2 FQNNGV. The V end lost 2 bases, the J end lost 7 bases, and 12 bases lay between the germline ends. CDR3 length equals 14 residues. The CDR3 here is CASSLISVPNEQFF. CDR3 sequence (DNA): TGTGCCAGCAGCTTAATATCGGTACCGAATGAGCAGTTCTTC. Together with reference TRBV11-2 and TRBJ2-1, the CDR3 gives the full variable domain: EAGVAQSPRYKIIEKRQSVAFWCNPISGHATLYWYQQILGQGPKLLIQFQNNGVVDDSQLPKDRFSAERLKGVDSTLKIQPAKLEDSAVYLCASSLISVPNEQFFGPGTRLTVL.

The rearrangement links TRBV20-1 to TRBJ2-5, with TRBD2 as a possible D gene (6 bases). The germline CDR1 and CDR2 sequences are DFQATT and SNEGSKA (reference sequence). This CDR3 spans 14 amino acids. V shed 5 bases and J shed 6 bases, with 19 bases lying between them. This chain's CDR3 is CSAGTWGPGKTQYF. DNA for the CDR3: TGCAGTGCTGGGACTTGGGGCCCGGGCAAGACCCAGTACTTC.

This chain joins TRBV5-1 and TRBJ2-3, with 11 bases fitting TRBD2. CDR3 length: 16 amino acids. The ends lost 3 bases at V and 10 bases at J; junction bases unmatched: 13. Germline V gene data show CDR1 as SGHRS and CDR2 as YFSETQ. The DNA for the CDR3 is TGCGCCAGCAGCTCCTCCGGGACTAGCGGATACGAGCCGCAGTATTTT. It encodes CASSSSGTSGYEPQYF.

The sample holds a few counts of this clonotype. The V call is TRBV28, the J call TRBJ2-3; D tentatively reads TRBD1 or TRBD2 (6 bases each). Trimming pared 0 bases from V and 4 bases from J, leaving 14 bases between. CDR1 is MDHEN, CDR2 SYDVKM, per germline. The CDR3 consists of 16 residues. The CDR3 spells CASSLWRGSGADTQYF. The CDR3 DNA follows: TGTGCCAGCAGTTTATGGAGGGGGTCGGGGGCAGATACGCAGTATTTT.

This clonotype was counted many times. The chain combines TRBV5-1 with TRBJ1-3; 9 bases map to TRBD1. With 4 bases clipped from V and 0 bases from J, the junction kept 5 bases outside the gene matches. CDR1 is SGHRS and CDR2 is YFSETQ in the germline V gene. This CDR3 has 16 residues. The CDR3 loop reads CASSGTGTSSGNTIYF. Written as DNA, the CDR3 is TGCGCCAGCAGCGGGACAGGGACTAGCTCTGGAAACACCATATATTTT.

The rearrangement uses TRBV12-3 or TRBV12-4 and TRBJ1-3; D remains unclear. CDR3 length equals 11 residues. The V gene lost 6 bases and the J gene lost 8 bases, with 8 bases spanning the gap. CDR3: CASRPSHTIYF. CDR3 bases: TGTGCCAGCAGACCGAGCCACACCATATATTTT.

This chain uses TRBV6-1 with TRBJ2-7; 9 bases are a match to TRBD2. Unmatched junction bases numbered 15, after V lost 5 bases and J lost 4 bases. The germline V gene has CDR1 MNHNS and CDR2 SASEGT. The CDR3 has 17 residues. In DNA, the CDR3 is TGTGCCAGCAGTCCGACGATGGGCGGGGGGGCTAGTTACGAGCAGTACGTC. This gives the protein CASSPTMGGGASYEQYV.

The J gene is TRBJ1-4, the V gene TRBV6-5; D is ambiguous. This CDR3 is 15 amino acids long. The V end lost 0 bases, the J end lost 8 bases, and 13 bases lay between the germline ends. Germline-derived CDR1 and CDR2 are MNHEY and SVGAGI. CDR3 nucleotide sequence: TGTGCCAGCAGTTACTCGGGGAAGGGTCGCGAAAAACTGTTTTTT. It yields the protein CASSYSGKGREKLFF.

A word on this clonotype: A much more abundant neighbour one base away suggests this may be a read error. The rearrangement links TRBV12-3 or TRBV12-4 to TRBJ2-6, with D hard to call. The CDR3 is 13 amino acids. Here the CDR3 reads CANSYSGANVLTF. CDR3 DNA: TGTGCCAACAGTTACTCTGGGGCCAACGTCCTGACTTTC.

A few counts support this clonotype. This sequence joins TRBV6-5 and TRBJ2-2; no clear D. The V end was cut by 0 bases, the J end by 6 bases, with 8 bases between. The CDR3 runs 14 residues. Germline assignment: CDR1 MNHEY and CDR2 SVGAGI. CDR3 protein: CASSYSAGAGELFF. The CDR3 region has the DNA TGTGCCAGCAGTTACTCTGCTGGAGCCGGGGAGCTGTTTTTT.